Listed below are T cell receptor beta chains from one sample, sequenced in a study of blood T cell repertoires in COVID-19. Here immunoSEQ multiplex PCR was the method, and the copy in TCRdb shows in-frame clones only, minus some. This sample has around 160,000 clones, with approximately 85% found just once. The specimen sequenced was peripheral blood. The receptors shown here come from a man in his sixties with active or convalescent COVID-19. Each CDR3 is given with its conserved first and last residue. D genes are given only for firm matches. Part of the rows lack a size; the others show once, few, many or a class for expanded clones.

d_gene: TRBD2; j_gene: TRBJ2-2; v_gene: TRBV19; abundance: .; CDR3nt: TGTGCCAGTAGTCCCGGACTAGCGCGCCCTTGGGGGGAGCTGTTTTTT; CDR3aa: CASSPGLARPWGELFF
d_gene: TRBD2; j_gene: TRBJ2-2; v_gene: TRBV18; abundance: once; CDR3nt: TGTGCCAGCTCACCAAGGACGGGAGGGACCGGGGAGCTGTTTTTT; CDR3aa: CASSPRTGGTGELFF
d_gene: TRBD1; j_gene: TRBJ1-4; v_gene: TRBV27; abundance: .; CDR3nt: TGTGCCAGCAGTTCGATAGGGACAGGGGGAAATGAAAAACTGTTTTTT; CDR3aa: CASSSIGTGGNEKLFF
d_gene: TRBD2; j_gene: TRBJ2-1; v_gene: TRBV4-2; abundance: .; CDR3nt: TGTGCCAGCAGACAACGGACTAGCGGTGAGCAGTTCTTC; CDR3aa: CASRQRTSGEQFF
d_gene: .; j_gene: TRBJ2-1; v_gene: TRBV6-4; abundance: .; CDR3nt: TGTGCCAGCAGTAGGGACACCGTCTCTGAGCAGTTCTTC; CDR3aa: CASSRDTVSEQFF
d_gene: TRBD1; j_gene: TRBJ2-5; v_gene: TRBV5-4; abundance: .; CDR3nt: TGTGCCAGCAGCTCATTAGGACAGGGGGCTACTAAAGAGACCCAGTACTTC; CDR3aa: CASSSLGQGATKETQYF
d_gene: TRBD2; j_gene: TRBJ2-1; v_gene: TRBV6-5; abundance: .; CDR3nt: TGTGCCAGCAGTTACTCTCTAGCGGAGATAGAGCAGTTCTTC; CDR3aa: CASSYSLAEIEQFF
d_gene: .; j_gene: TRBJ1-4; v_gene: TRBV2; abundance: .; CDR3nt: TGTGCCAGCAGGCTACAAGGGGTCCCTAATGAAAAACTGTTTTTT; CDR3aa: CASRLQGVPNEKLFF
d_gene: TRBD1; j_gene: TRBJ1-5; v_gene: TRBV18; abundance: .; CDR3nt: TGTGCCAGCTCACCCCAGAGGGACAGGGCTAGCAATCAGCCCCAGCATTTT; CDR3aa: CASSPQRDRASNQPQHF
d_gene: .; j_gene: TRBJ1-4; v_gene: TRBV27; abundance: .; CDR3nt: TGTGCCAGCAGTTCCGTTCCAACTAATGAAAAACTGTTTTTT; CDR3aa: CASSSVPTNEKLFF
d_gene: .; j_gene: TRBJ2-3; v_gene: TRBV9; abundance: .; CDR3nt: TGTGCCAGCAGCGTAGGAAGGGGGAGAGCCCCAGATACGCAGTATTTT; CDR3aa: CASSVGRGRAPDTQYF
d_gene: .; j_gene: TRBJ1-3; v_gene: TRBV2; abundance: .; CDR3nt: TGTGCCAGCAGACAAACAGGGTCTAGCTCTGGAAACACCATATATTTT; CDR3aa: CASRQTGSSSGNTIYF
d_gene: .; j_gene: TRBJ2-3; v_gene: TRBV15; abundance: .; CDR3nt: TGTGCCACCAGCAGGCGTCTTGTAGATACGCAGTATTTT; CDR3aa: CATSRRLVDTQYF
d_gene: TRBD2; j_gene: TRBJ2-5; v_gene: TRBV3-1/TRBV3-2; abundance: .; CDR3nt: TGTGCCAGCAGCCTGCGGGGGGAGACCCAGTACTTC; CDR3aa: CASSLRGETQYF
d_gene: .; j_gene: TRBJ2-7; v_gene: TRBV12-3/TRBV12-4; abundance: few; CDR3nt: TGTGCCAGCAGTGCCGGGAATACGCCCGAGCAGTACTTC; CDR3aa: CASSAGNTPEQYF
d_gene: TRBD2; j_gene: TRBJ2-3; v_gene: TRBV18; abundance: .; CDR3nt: TGTGCCAGCTCACCGACTAGCGGGGGAGGGACGCAGTATTTT; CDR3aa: CASSPTSGGGTQYF
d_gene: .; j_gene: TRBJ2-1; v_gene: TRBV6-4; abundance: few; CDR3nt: TGTGCCAGCAGTGACTCGGAGGGTAGCGATGAGCAGTTCTTC; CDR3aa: CASSDSEGSDEQFF
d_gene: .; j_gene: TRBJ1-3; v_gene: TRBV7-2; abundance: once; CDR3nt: TGTGCCAGCAGCTTATCCGGTGCAGGGATCTCTGGAAACACCATATATTTT; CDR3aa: CASSLSGAGISGNTIYF
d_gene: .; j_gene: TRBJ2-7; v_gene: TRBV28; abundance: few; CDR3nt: TGTGCCAGCAGTTACTCCTCCTACGAGCAGTACTTC; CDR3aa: CASSYSSYEQYF
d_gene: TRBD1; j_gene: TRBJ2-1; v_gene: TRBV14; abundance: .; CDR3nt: TGTGCCAGCAGCCCTGCAGGGGGTGCCTACAATGAGCAGTTCTTC; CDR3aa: CASSPAGGAYNEQFF
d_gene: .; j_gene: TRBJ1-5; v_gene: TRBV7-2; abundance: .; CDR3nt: TGTGCCAGCAGCCCGTACAATCAGCCCCAGCATTTT; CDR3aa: CASSPYNQPQHF
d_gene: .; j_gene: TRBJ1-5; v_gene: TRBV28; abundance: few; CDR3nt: TGTGCCAGCAGTTTAACCCAGAATCAGCCCCAGCATTTT; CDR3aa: CASSLTQNQPQHF
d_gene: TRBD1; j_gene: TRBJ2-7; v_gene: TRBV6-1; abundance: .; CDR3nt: TGTGCCAGCAGTGAAAGTACAGGGGGTAGGTACGAGCAGTACTTC; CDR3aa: CASSESTGGRYEQYF
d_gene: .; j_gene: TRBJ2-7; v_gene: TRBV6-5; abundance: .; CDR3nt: TGTGCCAGCACCCCCGTCGGGGGGCTAGGAGGCGAGCAGTACTTC; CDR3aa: CASTPVGGLGGEQYF
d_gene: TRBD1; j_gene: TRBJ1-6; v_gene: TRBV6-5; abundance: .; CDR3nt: TGTGCCAGCACTCGGACAGGGAGAGATTCACCCCTCCACTTT; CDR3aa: CASTRTGRDSPLHF
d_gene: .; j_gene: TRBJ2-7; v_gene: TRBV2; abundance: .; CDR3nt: TGTGCCAGCAGTGACAGTTCCTACGAGCAGTACTTC; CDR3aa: CASSDSSYEQYF
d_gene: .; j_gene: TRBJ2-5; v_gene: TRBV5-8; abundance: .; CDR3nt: TGTGCCAGCAGCCCGGTACGGGGGGAGACCCAGTACTTC; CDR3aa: CASSPVRGETQYF
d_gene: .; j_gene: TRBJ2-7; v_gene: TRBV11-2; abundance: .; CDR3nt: TGTGCCAGCAGCTCCGATGGGGGCACCTACGAGCAGTACTTC; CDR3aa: CASSSDGGTYEQYF
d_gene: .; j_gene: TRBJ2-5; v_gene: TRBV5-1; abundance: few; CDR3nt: TGCGCCAGCAGCCTCGGGGGACTGCAAGAGACCCAGTACTTC; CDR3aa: CASSLGGLQETQYF
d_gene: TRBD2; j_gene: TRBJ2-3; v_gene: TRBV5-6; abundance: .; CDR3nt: TGTGCCAGCAGCTTGGGGCCCCTATTCCTAGCGGGGGGAAGCGATACGCAGTATTTT; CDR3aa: CASSLGPLFLAGGSDTQYF
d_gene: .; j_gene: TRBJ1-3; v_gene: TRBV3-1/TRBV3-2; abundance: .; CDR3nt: TGTGCCAGCAGCCTCCGGGGATACACCATATATTTT; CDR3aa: CASSLRGYTIYF
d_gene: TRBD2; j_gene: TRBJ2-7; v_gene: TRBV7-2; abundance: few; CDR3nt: TGTGCCAGCAGCTTGTCGGGAGGGCCTTACGAGCAGTACTTC; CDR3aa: CASSLSGGPYEQYF
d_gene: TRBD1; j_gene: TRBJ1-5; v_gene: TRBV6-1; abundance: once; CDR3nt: TGTGCCAGCAGTGAAAGTACAGGGGCGACCAATCAGCCCCAGCATTTT; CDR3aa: CASSESTGATNQPQHF
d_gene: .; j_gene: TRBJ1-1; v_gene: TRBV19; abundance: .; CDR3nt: TGTGCCAGTCTCCGGGCAGGGCGGACTGAAGCTTTCTTT; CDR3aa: CASLRAGRTEAFF
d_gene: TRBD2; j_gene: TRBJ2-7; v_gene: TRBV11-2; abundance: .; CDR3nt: TGTGCCAGCAGCGTGCGGGGGACTACCTACGAGCAGTACTTC; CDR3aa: CASSVRGTTYEQYF
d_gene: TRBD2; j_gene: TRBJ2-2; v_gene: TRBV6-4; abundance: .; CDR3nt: TGTGCCAGCAGCCTCACTAGCGGGAGCAACACCGGGGAGCTGTTTTTT; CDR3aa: CASSLTSGSNTGELFF
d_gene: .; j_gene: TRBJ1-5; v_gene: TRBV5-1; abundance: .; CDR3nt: TGCGCCAGCAGCTTGGTGGCAGGGGCTAATCAGCCCCAGCATTTT; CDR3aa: CASSLVAGANQPQHF
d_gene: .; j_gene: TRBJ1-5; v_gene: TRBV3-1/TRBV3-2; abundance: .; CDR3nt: TGTGCCAGCAGCCAAGCCCCAGGGTACGATCAGCCCCAGCATTTT; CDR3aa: CASSQAPGYDQPQHF
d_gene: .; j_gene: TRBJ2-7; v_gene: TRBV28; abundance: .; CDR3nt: TGTGCCAGCAGTTTAGGCGGGGCTAGTCCCTACGAGCAGTACTTC; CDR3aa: CASSLGGASPYEQYF
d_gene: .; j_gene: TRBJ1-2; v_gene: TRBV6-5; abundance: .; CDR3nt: TGTGCCAGCCGCTCTGAGTATGGCTACACCTTC; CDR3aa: CASRSEYGYTF
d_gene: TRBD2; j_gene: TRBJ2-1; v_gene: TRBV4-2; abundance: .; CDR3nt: TGTGCCAGCAGCCAAGAATTGCGGCGGCGGACTAGCGATCATTTAAGCTCCTACAATGAGCAGTTCTTC; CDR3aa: CASSQELRRRTSDHLSSYNEQFF
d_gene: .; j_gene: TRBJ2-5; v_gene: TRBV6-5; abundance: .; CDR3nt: TGTGCCAGCAGTCCCGCCCAACTTTTACTTGAGACCCAGTACTTC; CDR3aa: CASSPAQLLLETQYF
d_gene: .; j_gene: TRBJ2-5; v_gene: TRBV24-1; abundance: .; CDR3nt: TGTGCCACCAGTGAAACAGGGAGCCAAGAGACCCAGTACTTC; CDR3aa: CATSETGSQETQYF
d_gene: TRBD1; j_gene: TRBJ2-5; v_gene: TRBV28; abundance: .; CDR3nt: TGTGCCAGCAGCGACAGAGGGGGCCCGGGTAAAGAGACCCAGTACTTC; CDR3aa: CASSDRGGPGKETQYF
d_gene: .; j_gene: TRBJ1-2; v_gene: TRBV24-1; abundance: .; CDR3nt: TGTGCCACCAGTGACGGGGTATCGAACTATGGCTACACCTTC; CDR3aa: CATSDGVSNYGYTF
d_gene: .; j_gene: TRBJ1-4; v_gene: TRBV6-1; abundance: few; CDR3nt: TGTGCCAGCAGTGAAGGAAACTTGGGCAGTGAAAAACTGTTTTTT; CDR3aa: CASSEGNLGSEKLFF
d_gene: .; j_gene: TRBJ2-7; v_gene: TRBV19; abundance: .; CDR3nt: TGTGCCAGTAGTAGTGGTTCCGGGACATACGAGCAGTACTTC; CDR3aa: CASSSGSGTYEQYF
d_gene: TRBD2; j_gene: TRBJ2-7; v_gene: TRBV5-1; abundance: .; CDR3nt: TGCGCCAGCAGCGCAGGACGGGGGGAGGGCGAGCAGTACTTC; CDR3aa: CASSAGRGEGEQYF
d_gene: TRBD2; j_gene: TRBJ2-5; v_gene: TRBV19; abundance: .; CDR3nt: TGTGCCAGTAGTTTGGTAGCGGGGAAAGAGACCCAGTACTTC; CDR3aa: CASSLVAGKETQYF
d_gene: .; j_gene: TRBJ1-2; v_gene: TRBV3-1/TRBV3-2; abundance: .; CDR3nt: TGTGCCAGCAGCCCCCTGAGGGCCACCACTAACTATGGCTACACCTTC; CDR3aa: CASSPLRATTNYGYTF
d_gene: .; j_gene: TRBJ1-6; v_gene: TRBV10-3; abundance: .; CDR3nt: TGTGCCATCAGCTCGGACCAGGGGATAGGTTCACCCCTCCACTTT; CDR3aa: CAISSDQGIGSPLHF
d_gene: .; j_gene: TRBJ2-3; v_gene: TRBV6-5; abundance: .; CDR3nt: TGTGCGACTAACAGATACCACACAGATACGCAGTATTTT; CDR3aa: CATNRYHTDTQYF
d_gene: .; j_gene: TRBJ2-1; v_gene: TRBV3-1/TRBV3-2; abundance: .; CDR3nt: TGTGCCAGCAGCCAAGTCGGGAGATACAATGAGCAGTTCTTC; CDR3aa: CASSQVGRYNEQFF
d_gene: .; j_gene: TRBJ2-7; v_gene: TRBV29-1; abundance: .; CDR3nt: TGCAGCGTTGTGGCGGAGATCTCCTACGAGCAGTACTTC; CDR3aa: CSVVAEISYEQYF